This entry lists 32 T cell receptor beta chains sequenced from one sample in a study of blood T cells in healthy people across ages. Next came a second PCR, run for about 6 to 11 cycles, which used a sample-barcoded 5' primer along with a J-beta primer mix. TCRdb redid the calling of the 5' RACE reads with MiXCR, one entry per CDR3 protein. The repertoire has hundreds of thousands of distinct CDR3 sequences, about 34% of them found once; the top ten carry over 10%. The sample was blood. The receptors were sampled from a man younger than 35 in good health.

This clonotype turned up a few times. V and J are TRBV19 and TRBJ2-4, with D perhaps matching TRBD1 or TRBD2 (5 bases each). In germline, CDR1 is LNHDA, CDR2 SQIVND (reference sequence). Trimming took off 5 bases at V and 6 bases at J, with 14 bases between the two ends. This CDR3 is 14 amino acids long. The CDR3 sequence: CASSASGTANIQYF. CDR3 coding DNA: TGTGCCAGTAGTGCCTCCGGGACCGCAAACATTCAGTACTTC.

This chain connects TRBV6-5 to TRBJ2-7; tentative D call: TRBD1 (5 bases). V was shortened by 5 bases and J by 3 bases, with 11 bases between the two germline ends. CDR1 and CDR2 (germline): MNHEY, SVGAGI. This CDR3 comprises 13 residues. The CDR3 loop reads CASSIGRGYEQYF. In DNA, the CDR3 is TGTGCCAGCAGTATTGGAAGGGGCTACGAGCAGTACTTC.

This clonotype occurred a few times. The chain links TRBV5-6 to TRBJ2-5; tentatively, D is TRBD2 (5 bases). Between the trimmed V and J ends, which lost 0 bases and 5 bases, there was a span of 23 bases. The CDR3 totals 18 residues. Germline V gene data show CDR1 as SGHDT and CDR2 as YYEEEE. The CDR3 sequence: CASSLAEGAVDLWETQYF. Here the CDR3 DNA reads TGTGCCAGCAGCTTGGCCGAGGGCGCAGTCGACCTTTGGGAGACCCAGTACTTC.

Regarding this clonotype: A read error may be the cause here, since a much bigger clone is one base away. This sequence joins TRBV2 and TRBJ2-5; D unresolved. Germline values: CDR1 SNHLY, CDR2 FYNNEI. The CDR3 has 12 residues. The CDR3 region has the DNA TGTGCCGGCAGTGAAGTAATAGAGACCCAGTACTTC. It yields the protein CAGSEVIETQYF.

This clonotype was counted a few times. The chain joins TRBV2 to TRBJ2-7; D is perhaps TRBD1 or TRBD2 (6 bases each). V was pared by 6 bases and J by 3 bases, with 9 bases between. Germline-derived CDR1 and CDR2 are SNHLY and FYNNEI. CDR3 size: 12 residues. The CDR3 loop reads CASRGGLYEQYF. The CDR3 DNA follows: TGTGCCAGCAGGGGGGGCCTCTACGAGCAGTACTTC.

This clonotype was recorded a few times. The chain uses TRBV2 and TRBJ1-2; 8 bases fit TRBD1. Per germline, CDR1 SNHLY and CDR2 FYNNEI. The CDR3 contains 13 residues. Losses at the gene ends were 4 bases for V and 8 bases for J; bases not matched to a gene: 6. This CDR3 reads CASSVRGRVGYTF. The CDR3 DNA reads as TGTGCCAGCAGTGTCAGGGGGCGCGTAGGCTACACCTTC.

This clonotype was detected many times. This chain connects TRBV12-3 or TRBV12-4 to TRBJ1-4; possibly TRBD1 for D (5 bases). This CDR3 spans 15 amino acids. V was pared by 2 bases and J by 4 bases, with 11 bases between. The CDR3 DNA reads TGTGCCAGCAGTTTAAAAGACAGCCTTAATGAAAAACTGTTTTTT. It codes for CASSLKDSLNEKLFF.

Only a few counts were recorded for this clonotype. The chain joins TRBV5-1 to TRBJ2-1, with D perhaps TRBD2 (6 bases). Germline CDR1 is SGHRS and CDR2 is YFSETQ. This CDR3 has 15 residues. Deletions cut 4 bases from V and 0 bases from J, with 11 bases between. CDR3 nucleotide sequence: TGCGCCAGCAGCCGAGACGGGGGCTCCTACAATGAGCAGTTCTTC. It translates to CASSRDGGSYNEQFF.

A few counts support this clonotype. The chain is built from TRBV7-2 and TRBJ2-7, with D unclear. V was shortened by 1 base and J by 6 bases, with 7 bases between the two germline ends. Germline V gene data show CDR1 as SGHTA and CDR2 as FQGNSA. CDR3 length: 12 residues. In DNA, the CDR3 is TGTGCCAGCAGCTTAGACATGGGCGAGCAGTACTTC. Protein product: CASSLDMGEQYF.

The chain employs TRBV30 and TRBJ1-6; TRBD1 matches at 8 bases. The V and J ends lost 0 bases and 5 bases, in that order; junction bases with no gene match: 3. The CDR3 has 15 amino acids. The V gene's germline CDR1 is GTSNPN and CDR2 SVGIG (reference sequence). CDR3 DNA sequence: TGTGCCTGGAGTGTTTGGGACAGGAATAATTCACCCCTCCACTTT. Its translation is CAWSVWDRNNSPLHF.

This rearrangement joins TRBV9 to TRBJ2-3; possibly TRBD2 for D (5 bases). Trimming removed 0 bases at V and 2 bases at J, with 19 bases between. Germline lookup yields CDR1 SGDLS and CDR2 YYNGEE. There are 18 residues in the CDR3. CDR3 residues: CASSVDPVPGIDTDTQYF. The CDR3 DNA follows: TGTGCCAGCAGCGTAGACCCGGTACCGGGAATAGACACAGATACGCAGTATTTT.

This clonotype has only one observation. The V and J genes are TRBV12-5 and TRBJ1-1; D uncertain. CDR1 is LGHNT, CDR2 FRNRAP, per germline. This CDR3 has 13 residues. V was pared by 6 bases and J by 0 bases, with 8 bases between. In DNA form, the CDR3 reads TGTGCTAGTGGAGTTTTGGTGAACACTGAAGCTTTCTTT. Its translation: CASGVLVNTEAFF.

This clonotype was counted many times. The CDR3 coding sequence is TGTGCCAGCGGTCAGCCCCAGCATTTT. Amino acids: CASGQPQHF. The chain has TRBV25-1 and TRBJ1-5; no clear D. Trimming removed 8 bases at V and 6 bases at J, with 2 bases between. The CDR3 contains 9 residues. The V gene's germline CDR1 is MGHDK and CDR2 SYGVNS.

The chain has TRBV6-6 and TRBJ2-2; D may be TRBD1 (5 bases). The CDR3 runs to 11 residues. V was shortened by 5 bases and J by 7 bases, with 5 bases between the two germline ends. Germline lookup yields CDR1 MNHNY and CDR2 SVGAGI (reference sequence). CDR3 coding DNA: TGTGCCAGCAGTCAGGGCGGGGAGCTGTTTTTT. It encodes CASSQGGELFF.

The V gene is TRBV6-5, the J gene TRBJ1-3; D gene unclear. V lost 2 bases and J lost 2, with 7 bases in between. This CDR3 has 14 amino acids. CDR1 is MNHEY and CDR2 is SVGAGI in the germline V gene. The CDR3 DNA sequence: TGTGCCAGCAGTTACCAGGCAGCTGGAAACACCATATATTTT. This sequence encodes CASSYQAAGNTIYF.

The rearrangement links TRBV20-1 to TRBJ1-2, with 7 bases identical to TRBD1. The CDR3 spans 13 residues. V shed 3 bases and J 4 bases; nucleotides not matched to a gene: 5. Germline CDR1 and CDR2: DFQATT and SNEGSKA (reference sequence). CDR3 protein: CSASDGTVYGYTF. For the CDR3, the DNA is TGCAGTGCTAGCGACGGGACAGTCTATGGCTACACCTTC.

Points on this clonotype: At one boundary the junction diverges from the germline segment, which might be a read error. CDR3 nucleotides: TGTGCCAGCTGTTTTATACTTCGGCAGGGGGCTCATCCTAGCACAGATACGCAGTATTTT. Protein product: CASCFILRQGAHPSTDTQYF. The J gene is TRBJ2-3, the V gene TRBV12-3 or TRBV12-4; 8 nucleotides line up with TRBD1. CDR3 length: 20 amino acids.

This sequence joins TRBV28 and TRBJ1-1; maybe TRBD1 (5 bases). Germline V gene sequence: CDR1 MDHEN, CDR2 SYDVKM. The CDR3 is made up of 15 amino acids. The ends were cut back, 5 bases at V and 0 bases at J, with 13 bases in the middle. In DNA form, the CDR3 reads TGTGCCAGCAGTACCCCGGGGGACTTGAACACTGAAGCTTTCTTT. This sequence encodes CASSTPGDLNTEAFF.

The J gene is TRBJ2-5, the V gene TRBV27; D is uncertain. CDR3 size: 14 residues. V lost 5 bases to trimming and J lost 2 bases, with 12 bases between them. The germline CDR1 and CDR2 sequences are MNHEY and SMNVEV (reference sequence). The CDR3 spells CASSTQLFQETQYF. CDR3 nucleotide sequence: TGTGCCAGCAGTACCCAGTTATTTCAAGAGACCCAGTACTTC.

This clonotype was counted a single time. The chain carries TRBV7-8 and TRBJ1-5; no definite D call. CDR1 and CDR2 (germline): SGHVS, FQNEAQ. V shed 1 base and J shed 4 bases, with 14 bases lying between them. CDR3 size: 16 residues. The CDR3 sequence: CASSLGLAAVNQPQHF. CDR3 DNA sequence: TGTGCCAGCAGCTTAGGGCTGGCGGCAGTAAATCAGCCCCAGCATTTT.

This sequence joins TRBV2 and TRBJ2-7, with a weak D call TRBD1 (6 bases). V was shortened by 4 bases and J by 5 bases, with 12 bases between the two germline ends. CDR1 is SNHLY and CDR2 is FYNNEI in the germline V gene. The CDR3 totals 13 residues. In DNA, the CDR3 is TGTGCCAGCAGTGGTGGCAGGGGCCACGAGCAGTACTTC. Its protein product is CASSGGRGHEQYF.

The chain couples TRBV2 to TRBJ1-1; 10 nucleotides line up with TRBD1. J lost 3 bases, V lost 1 base, and 17 bases had no gene match. The CDR3 has 20 residues. Per the germline V gene, CDR1 is SNHLY and CDR2 is FYNNEI. The CDR3 DNA reads as TGTGCCAGCAGTGAAGGTGACAGGGGGCGTAGAGCGTCACGCTACACTGAAGCTTTCTTT. This codes for CASSEGDRGRRASRYTEAFF.

Only a few counts were recorded for this clonotype. J is TRBJ2-7 and V is TRBV5-1; TRBD1 matches at 8 bases. Trimming took 4 bases from V and 2 from J; bases not matched to a gene: 5. This CDR3 comprises 14 residues. CDR1 SGHRS and CDR2 YFSETQ come from the germline V gene. This CDR3 is CASSADRVTYEQYF. For the CDR3, the DNA is TGCGCCAGCAGCGCGGACAGGGTGACCTACGAGCAGTACTTC.

Only a few counts were recorded for this clonotype. The chain recombines TRBV4-3 with TRBJ1-6, with unresolved D. V gave up 1 base and J gave up 5 bases, with 12 bases separating them. The CDR3 is 16 residues long. Looked up from germline, CDR1 is LGHNA and CDR2 is YSLEER. The chain's CDR3 is CASSQVWELNNSPLHF. CDR3 coding DNA: TGCGCCAGCAGCCAAGTTTGGGAACTTAATAATTCACCCCTCCACTTT.

The V call is TRBV6-6, the J call TRBJ1-3, with D unresolved. Germline loops: CDR1 MNHNY, CDR2 SVGAGI (reference sequence). The CDR3 covers 14 residues. V lost 5 bases, J lost 1 base, and 9 bases lay in between. Here the CDR3 reads CASSTGRSGNTIYF. For the CDR3, the DNA is TGTGCCAGCAGTACGGGGAGGTCTGGAAACACCATATATTTT.

In DNA, the CDR3 is TGTGCCACCGGTGAGCGGGGGTACACAGATACGCAGTATTTT. Amino acid sequence: CATGERGYTDTQYF. This chain connects TRBV2 to TRBJ2-3, with 8 nucleotides matching TRBD2. Trimming took 10 bases from V and 2 from J; bases not matched to a gene: 8. Germline loops: CDR1 SNHLY, CDR2 FYNNEI. The CDR3 has 14 residues.

Notes on this clonotype: This may come from a read error, since a much larger clone is one base off. V usage is TRBV21-1 and J usage is TRBJ1-2; TRBD1, the D gene given by the table, was not confirmed from the DNA. TRBV21-1 is reported as a pseudogene. The CDR3 covers 15 residues. CDR3 protein: CASSKIIGTGVGYTF. CDR3 bases: TGTGCCAGCAGCAAAATTATCGGGACAGGGGTCGGCTACACCTTC.

This clonotype appeared a few times. In DNA, the CDR3 is TGCGCCAGCAGCTTGGGAGGAACCCCCGACGAGCAGTACTTC. Protein sequence: CASSLGGTPDEQYF. The rearrangement links TRBV5-1 to TRBJ2-7; no firm D call. CDR1 is SGHRS, CDR2 YFSETQ, per germline. This CDR3 has 14 residues. V was trimmed by 0 bases and J by 5 bases, leaving 12 bases between them.

This clonotype was recorded a few times. The chain links TRBV30 to TRBJ2-1; D is ambiguous. Trimming shortened V by 4 bases and J by 10 bases, and 17 bases separated the two germline ends. The CDR3 is 13 amino acids. Germline V gives CDR1 GTSNPN, CDR2 SVGIG (reference sequence). CDR3 residues: CAWKFGLFSEQFF. The CDR3 DNA sequence: TGTGCCTGGAAATTTGGTCTATTTTCGGAGCAGTTCTTC.

V usage is TRBV20-1 and J usage is TRBJ2-7; 9 bases map to TRBD1. The germline gives CDR1 DFQATT, CDR2 SNEGSKA (reference sequence). V lost 6 bases, J lost 6 bases, and 12 bases stayed unmatched. The CDR3 has 14 amino acids. CDR3 region: CSAYTPDRGREQYF. The CDR3 DNA is TGCAGTGCCTACACTCCGGACAGGGGACGCGAGCAGTACTTC.

In its sample, this clonotype was seen many times. The gene calls are TRBV10-3 and TRBJ2-3; D gene ambiguous. Germline CDR1 is ENHRY and CDR2 is SYGVKD. The CDR3 length is 14 residues. The germline V and J ends were trimmed by 2 bases and 2 bases, with 8 bases remaining between them. Written as DNA, the CDR3 is TGTGCCATCAGTGAGGGCCCAGCCACAGATACGCAGTATTTT. Its translation is CAISEGPATDTQYF.

The CDR3 region has the DNA TGTGCCAGCAGTTATCGGGCAGGGGGACTGTTGACTGAAGCTTTCTTT. Translated, it gives CASSYRAGGLLTEAFF. V usage is TRBV6-2 or TRBV6-3 and J usage is TRBJ1-1; TRBD1 agrees at 7 bases. The CDR3 length is 16 residues. The germline V gene has CDR1 MNHEY and CDR2 SVGEGT. Trimming removed 3 bases from V and 5 bases from J; junction bases left unmatched: 12.